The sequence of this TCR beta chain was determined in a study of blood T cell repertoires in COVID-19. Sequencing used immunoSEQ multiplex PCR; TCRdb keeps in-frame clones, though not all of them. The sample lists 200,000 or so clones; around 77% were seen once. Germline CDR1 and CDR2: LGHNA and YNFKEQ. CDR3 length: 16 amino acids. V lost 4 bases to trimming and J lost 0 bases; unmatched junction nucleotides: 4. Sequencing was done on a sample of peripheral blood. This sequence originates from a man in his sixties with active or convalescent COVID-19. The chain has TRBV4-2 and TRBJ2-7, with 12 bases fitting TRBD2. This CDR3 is CASSRLAGGNSYEQYF. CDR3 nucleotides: TGTGCCAGCAGCCGGCTAGCGGGAGGGAACTCCTACGAGCAGTACTTC.